Listed below are T cell receptor beta chains from one sample, sequenced in a study of blood T cell repertoires in COVID-19. Data came from immunoSEQ multiplex PCR; TCRdb stores just in-frame clones and leaves some out. The table has around 260,000 clones, 88% seen once; the top ten hold less than 5%. Sequencing used peripheral blood. These receptors were collected from a man aged 60-69 years who had recovered from COVID-19. Both conserved end residues are part of each CDR3.

V gene	J gene	CDR3 protein
TRBV2	TRBJ2-3	CASRAPIAGAGTDTQYF
TRBV27	TRBJ2-1	CASSHNGLAGYNEQFF
TRBV6-5	TRBJ2-1	CASSYREVVREQFF
TRBV6-5	TRBJ1-5	CASSHQGTDQPQHF
TRBV15	TRBJ2-5	CATSRVQGAETQYF
TRBV5-4	TRBJ2-1	CASSLPGTSSYNEQFF
TRBV6-5	TRBJ2-7	CASSYQGRYEQYF
TRBV5-1	TRBJ1-2	CASSSQTPGTGFRYGYTF
TRBV19	TRBJ2-2	CASSPRLASGGANTGELFF
TRBV7-3	TRBJ2-5	CASSLGQSNQETQYF
TRBV28	TRBJ1-2	CASSPRKTHYGYTF
TRBV3-1/TRBV3-2	TRBJ1-2	CASSQDLGQDYGYTF
TRBV9	TRBJ2-2	CASSVGGRVTGELFF
TRBV2	TRBJ2-6	CARRDRAGANVLTF
TRBV6-5	TRBJ2-7	CASDLTGSSYEQYF
TRBV10-3	TRBJ1-5	CAISESRTGGGYSNQPQHF
TRBV4-2	TRBJ2-7	CASSQVGDFHEQYF
TRBV18	TRBJ1-1	CASSRVGGEAFF
TRBV3-1/TRBV3-2	TRBJ1-5	CASSQGTAFVLHF
TRBV6-5	TRBJ2-1	CASSLQGREQFF